The 14 T cell receptor beta chains reported below all come from one sample, sequenced in a study of shared clonotypes between healthy human individuals. The data were produced by immunoSEQ multiplex PCR, yet TCRdb's version contains in-frame clones alone and is incomplete. Of nearly 1 million clones listed, less than 85% are singletons. Material: memory CD4+ T cells sorted from blood. Described subset: CD45RA-negative fraction. These receptors all stem from a man younger than 30 in good health.

V and J are TRBV19 and TRBJ1-1; 9 bases match TRBD1. Germline V gene data show CDR1 as LNHDA and CDR2 as SQIVND (reference sequence). The J segment lost 7 bases and the V segment lost 3 bases, leaving 9 bases of the junction unmatched. The CDR3 contains 15 residues. CDR3 bases: TGTGCCAGTAGTATTCCCGGACAGGGGAGATTTGAAGCTTTCTTT. This codes for CASSIPGQGRFEAFF.

The chain uses TRBV6-5 and TRBJ1-2; 10 bases fit TRBD1. CDR3 length equals 16 residues. With V trimmed by 4 bases and J by 1 base, 6 bases remained unmatched. Germline V gene data show CDR1 as MNHEY and CDR2 as SVGAGI. In nucleotides, the CDR3 is TGTGCCAGCAGTTCTGACAGGGGGCGGTTTAACTATGGCTACACCTTC. This gives the protein CASSSDRGRFNYGYTF.

The chain joins TRBV5-1 to TRBJ2-7; 9 positions match TRBD2. The V gene's germline CDR1 is SGHRS and CDR2 YFSETQ. CDR3 length: 14 residues. Germline trimming cut 5 bases from V and 3 bases from J; bases unmatched to any gene: 6. CDR3 coding DNA: TGCGCCAGCAGTGCCGGGACTAGCCGCTACGAGCAGTACTTC. Translation: CASSAGTSRYEQYF. Full variable domain (rest looked up from reference TRBV5-1 and TRBJ2-7): KAGVTQTPRYLIKTRGQQVTLSCSPISGHRSVSWYQQTPGQGLQFLFEYFSETQRNKGNFPGRFSGRQFSNSRSEMNVSTLELGDSALYLCASSAGTSRYEQYFGPGTRLTVT.

There are many counts of this clone. The CDR3 sequence is CASSLAAGTVSYEQYF. In nucleotides, the CDR3 is TGCGCCAGCAGCTTGGCCGCTGGGACGGTATCCTACGAGCAGTACTTC. The chain links TRBV5-1 to TRBJ2-7; either TRBD1 or TRBD2 may supply D (5 bases each). Germline V gene data show CDR1 as SGHRS and CDR2 as YFSETQ. This CDR3 has 16 residues. The V end lost 0 bases, the J end lost 1 base, and 14 bases lay between the germline ends. Combining the CDR3 with reference TRBV5-1 and TRBJ2-7 gives the whole variable domain KAGVTQTPRYLIKTRGQQVTLSCSPISGHRSVSWYQQTPGQGLQFLFEYFSETQRNKGNFPGRFSGRQFSNSRSEMNVSTLELGDSALYLCASSLAAGTVSYEQYFGPGTRLTVT.

This sequence joins TRBV7-9 and TRBJ1-5; TRBD1 matches at 7 bases. Per germline, CDR1 SEHNR and CDR2 FQNEAQ (reference sequence). The CDR3 contains 15 residues. J lost 1 base, V lost 5 bases, and 5 bases had no gene match. The chain's CDR3 is CASSLDRASNQPQHF. The CDR3, as DNA: TGTGCCAGCAGCCTAGACAGGGCAAGCAATCAGCCCCAGCATTTT.

This chain links TRBV7-8 with TRBJ1-2; D is ambiguous. Germline-derived CDR1 and CDR2 are SGHVS and FQNEAQ. This CDR3 has 19 residues. Trimming left V 1 base short and J 4 bases short, with 25 bases between. CDR3: CASSLVGSTSSLILYGYTF. The CDR3 DNA sequence: TGTGCCAGCAGCTTAGTGGGGTCGACTTCCTCTCTCATACTCTATGGCTACACCTTC.

The CDR3 region is CASSPSGQTLNSPLHF. The CDR3 bases are TGTGCCAGCAGCCCGAGCGGACAGACCCTTAATTCACCCCTCCACTTT. The V and J genes are TRBV7-9 and TRBJ1-6; possibly TRBD1 for D (6 bases). Germline CDR1 and CDR2: SEHNR and FQNEAQ (reference sequence). This CDR3 is built from 16 residues. Trimming pared 5 bases from V and 6 bases from J, leaving 17 bases between.

The chain has TRBV4-1 and TRBJ2-3; 10 bases fit TRBD2. J lost 1 base, V lost 4 bases, and 8 bases had no gene match. Germline CDR1 and CDR2: MGHRA and YSYEKL. CDR3 size: 17 residues. The CDR3 sequence: CASSLWLGTSGTDTQYF. The CDR3 region has the DNA TGCGCCAGCAGCCTTTGGTTAGGGACTAGCGGCACAGATACGCAGTATTTT.

V gene TRBV4-1 combines with J gene TRBJ2-1, with D uncertain. The CDR3 length is 13 residues. V lost 0 bases, J lost 7 bases, and 7 bases lay in between. CDR1 MGHRA and CDR2 YSYEKL come from the germline V gene. The chain's CDR3 is CASSQEGRNEQFF. The CDR3 bases are TGCGCCAGCAGCCAAGAAGGTCGAAATGAGCAGTTCTTC.

A remark on this clone: Other DNA sequences from this sample encode an identical CDR3 as well. The CDR3 reads CASSPGRSSGANVLTF. The CDR3 nucleotides are TGCGCCAGCAGCCCGGGCCGAAGCTCTGGGGCCAACGTCCTGACTTTC. V and J are TRBV5-1 and TRBJ2-6; D is undetermined. Trimming left V 4 bases short and J 0 bases short, with 11 bases between. The CDR3 runs 16 residues. Per germline, CDR1 SGHRS and CDR2 YFSETQ.

The chain has TRBV5-1 and TRBJ2-7; 8 nucleotides agree with TRBD1. The germline gives CDR1 SGHRS, CDR2 YFSETQ. The ends lost 4 bases at V and 5 bases at J; junction bases unmatched: 11. This CDR3 comprises 15 residues. The CDR3 DNA is TGCGCCAGCAGCCCGACGGGACAGGCCGGGAACGAGCAGTACTTC. It yields the protein CASSPTGQAGNEQYF. Together with reference TRBV5-1 and TRBJ2-7, the CDR3 gives the full variable domain: KAGVTQTPRYLIKTRGQQVTLSCSPISGHRSVSWYQQTPGQGLQFLFEYFSETQRNKGNFPGRFSGRQFSNSRSEMNVSTLELGDSALYLCASSPTGQAGNEQYFGPGTRLTVT.

This clone was detected many times. The chain joins TRBV6-5 to TRBJ1-1; a weak D match, TRBD1 (5 bases). Per germline, CDR1 MNHEY and CDR2 SVGAGI. V lost 4 bases to trimming and J lost 6 bases, with 21 bases between them. The CDR3 has 16 amino acids. CDR3 amino acids: CASSSGPQRGSSEAFF. The CDR3 bases are TGTGCCAGCAGTTCGGGGCCGCAGCGTGGGAGCTCTGAAGCTTTCTTT.

This chain uses TRBV6-1 with TRBJ2-1; D possibly corresponds to TRBD2 (6 bases). The length of the CDR3 is 15 residues. The germline CDR1 and CDR2 sequences are MNHNS and SASEGT. The V end was cut by 8 bases, the J end by 2 bases, with 16 bases between. CDR3 in DNA: TGTGCCAGCCGATTAGCGGAGACCCCCTACAATGAGCAGTTCTTC. As protein: CASRLAETPYNEQFF.

V and J are TRBV6-4 and TRBJ2-7, with a tentative D call TRBD1 (5 bases). Per germline, CDR1 MRHNA and CDR2 SNTAGT. V lost 0 bases, J lost 12 bases, and 12 bases lay in between. The length of the CDR3 is 12 residues. Here the CDR3 reads CASSDSHRSWYF. Written as DNA, the CDR3 is TGTGCCAGCAGTGACTCGCACAGGAGTTGGTACTTC.